What follows are 22 T cell receptor beta chains derived from one specimen sequenced in a study of lymphopenia after photon versus proton radiotherapy. Sequencing used immunoSEQ multiplex PCR; TCRdb keeps in-frame clones, though not all of them. The profile shows 22,000 or so clones, 80% to 95% of them singletons. The specimen was peripheral blood, collected from a patient treated with proton-based radiotherapy. These receptors all stem from a woman in her seventies with pancreatic cancer. Some clones in this sample may be carry-over from other donors' samples.

This chain connects TRBV5-6 to TRBJ2-1; possible D gene TRBD1, 5 bases. The CDR3 is made up of 15 amino acids. Germline CDR1 SGHDT, CDR2 YYEEEE. V lost 1 base, J lost 5 bases, and 13 bases lay in between. The CDR3 DNA follows: TGTGCCAGCAGCTTGTTTCGACAGTCCAACAATGAGCAGTTCTTC. Its protein product is CASSLFRQSNNEQFF. Full variable domain (rest looked up from reference TRBV5-6 and TRBJ2-1): DAGVTQSPTHLIKTRGQQVTLRCSPKSGHDTVSWYQQALGQGPQFIFQYYEEEERQRGNFPDRFSGHQFPNYSSELNVNALLLGDSALYLCASSLFRQSNNEQFFGPGTRLTVL.

V usage is TRBV4-2 and J usage is TRBJ2-1; no firm D call. The germline V and J ends were trimmed by 1 base and 4 bases, with 11 bases remaining between them. The CDR3 contains 15 residues. Germline CDR1 LGHNA, CDR2 YNFKEQ. In nucleotides, the CDR3 is TGTGCCAGCAGCCAAGTCCTGACTGTATACAATGAGCAGTTCTTC. It translates to CASSQVLTVYNEQFF.

The chain combines TRBV11-2 with TRBJ2-7; TRBD1 aligns across 7 bases. V shed 5 bases, J shed 1 base, and the junction held 20 bases outside the gene matches. The CDR3 extends over 19 amino acids. Germline V gene data show CDR1 as SGHAT and CDR2 as FQNNGV. CDR3 loop: CASSPPDYRGWGFSYEQYF. For the CDR3, the DNA is TGTGCCAGCAGCCCCCCCGACTACAGGGGATGGGGCTTTTCCTACGAGCAGTACTTC.

With regard to this clone: Other DNA sequences in the sample encode the same CDR3. The chain employs TRBV6-5 and TRBJ2-7, with D possibly TRBD1 on 6 matching bases. Trimming removed 6 bases from V and 2 bases from J, with 8 bases in between. Germline-derived CDR1 and CDR2 are MNHEY and SVGAGI. The CDR3 extends over 12 amino acids. In DNA, the CDR3 is TGTGCCAGCAGAGGGGGTACCTACGAGCAGTACTTC. This sequence encodes CASRGGTYEQYF.

This chain uses TRBV5-1 with TRBJ2-1; the match to TRBD2 covers 8 bases. CDR1 SGHRS and CDR2 YFSETQ come from the germline V gene. After removal of 1 base from V and 4 bases from J, the junction contained 7 bases not matched to a gene. The CDR3 loop spans 16 amino acids. The CDR3 spells CASSLSGVAGYNEQFF. The DNA for the CDR3 is TGCGCCAGCAGCTTGTCGGGGGTAGCGGGATACAATGAGCAGTTCTTC.

The chain has TRBV30 and TRBJ1-4; possible D gene TRBD1, 6 bases. Germline CDR1 reads GTSNPN; CDR2 reads SVGIG (reference sequence). The CDR3 runs 15 residues. V was clipped by 3 bases and J by 3 bases, with 14 bases between them. CDR3 protein: CAWRQGVGANEKLFF. The CDR3, as DNA: TGTGCCTGGAGACAGGGTGTAGGGGCTAATGAAAAACTGTTTTTT. Full variable domain (missing parts from reference TRBV30 and TRBJ1-4): SQTIHQWPATLVQPVGSPLSLECTVEGTSNPNLYWYRQAAGRGLQLLFYSVGIGQISSEVPQNLSASRPQDRQFILSSKKLLLSDSGFYLCAWRQGVGANEKLFFGSGTQLSVL.

The rearrangement uses TRBV7-2 and TRBJ2-7; D gene uncertain. The CDR3 has 14 residues. Trimming removed 3 bases at V and 2 bases at J, with 11 bases between. Germline lookup yields CDR1 SGHTA and CDR2 FQGNSA. In nucleotides, the CDR3 is TGTGCCAGCAGCTTGTTACCACTACCCTACGAGCAGTACTTC. Amino acid sequence: CASSLLPLPYEQYF.

The chain uses TRBV10-3 and TRBJ1-2, with TRBD1 matching over 10 bases. The J segment lost 6 bases and the V segment lost 6 bases, leaving 7 bases of the junction unmatched. The length of the CDR3 is 14 residues. Germline-derived CDR1 and CDR2 are ENHRY and SYGVKD. CDR3 DNA: TGTGCCATCAGCCCGACAGGGGGCGAAAATGGCTACACCTTC. Translating gives CAISPTGGENGYTF.

V gene TRBV7-2 combines with J gene TRBJ2-3, with 9 positions matching TRBD2. The J segment lost 5 bases and the V segment lost 5 bases, leaving 8 bases of the junction unmatched. This CDR3 region has 15 residues. The germline V gene encodes CDR1 SGHTA and CDR2 FQGNSA. This CDR3 is CASSPWDSGGDTQYF. The DNA of the CDR3 is TGTGCCAGCAGCCCCTGGGATAGCGGGGGAGATACGCAGTATTTT.

V and J are TRBV11-2 and TRBJ1-3, with D hard to call. Looked up from germline, CDR1 is SGHAT and CDR2 is FQNNGV. Trimming took 7 bases from V and 0 from J, leaving 13 bases between them. This CDR3 contains 15 residues. CDR3 nucleotides: TGTGCCAGCACCATTGGGGTGAGCTCTGGAAACACCATATATTTT. Translation gives CASTIGVSSGNTIYF. Full variable domain (outside the CDR3, taken from reference TRBV11-2 and TRBJ1-3): EAGVAQSPRYKIIEKRQSVAFWCNPISGHATLYWYQQILGQGPKLLIQFQNNGVVDDSQLPKDRFSAERLKGVDSTLKIQPAKLEDSAVYLCASTIGVSSGNTIYFGEGSWLTVV.

The rearrangement links TRBV5-1 to TRBJ2-2, with D perhaps matching TRBD2 (7 bases). This CDR3 spans 15 amino acids. The ends were cut back, 0 bases at V and 4 bases at J, with 10 bases in the middle. Germline loops: CDR1 SGHRS, CDR2 YFSETQ. The CDR3 region has the DNA TGCGCCAGCAGCTTGGACGCGGGGGCCACCGGGGAGCTGTTTTTT. Its translation is CASSLDAGATGELFF.

CDR3 sequence reads: CASSSSSTGAGVKAFF. The DNA of the CDR3 is TGTGCCAGTAGTTCCTCGTCAACAGGGGCGGGGGTGAAAGCTTTCTTT. The rearrangement links TRBV19 to TRBJ1-1; 7 bases line up with TRBD1. Trimming removed 5 bases from V and 9 bases from J; junction bases left unmatched: 18. The CDR3 sequence is 16 residues long. Germline CDR1 is LNHDA and CDR2 is SQIVND (reference sequence).

The chain carries TRBV10-3 and TRBJ1-1, with no clear D. V lost 6 bases and J 1 base, leaving 9 bases between the germline ends. This CDR3 comprises 13 residues. Germline V gives CDR1 ENHRY, CDR2 SYGVKD. The CDR3 loop reads CAISGNTNTEAFF. DNA of the CDR3: TGTGCCATCAGCGGCAATACGAACACTGAAGCTTTCTTT.

The count of this clone is one. CDR3 residues: CASRVGLAGQRYNEQFF. The CDR3 region has the DNA TGTGCCAGCAGAGTGGGACTAGCGGGCCAGCGGTACAATGAGCAGTTCTTC. The V and J genes are TRBV28 and TRBJ2-1, with 12 bases fitting TRBD2. Germline V gives CDR1 MDHEN, CDR2 SYDVKM. V shed 6 bases, J shed 4 bases, and the junction held 10 bases outside the gene matches. The CDR3 sequence is 17 residues long.

This clone was observed once. The chain recombines TRBV28 with TRBJ1-3; D remains ambiguous. The V gene's germline CDR1 is MDHEN and CDR2 SYDVKM. The V gene lost 7 bases and the J gene lost 3 bases, with 10 bases spanning the gap. The CDR3 consists of 13 residues. The CDR3 region is CASTRDLGNTIYF. Written as DNA, the CDR3 is TGTGCCAGCACTCGGGATCTTGGAAACACCATATATTTT.

The chain has TRBV4-1 and TRBJ2-1, with 10 bases aligning to TRBD2. V lost 0 bases to trimming and J lost 7 bases; unmatched junction nucleotides: 9. The germline CDR1 and CDR2 sequences are MGHRA and YSYEKL. This CDR3 has 17 amino acids. CDR3 protein: CASSQDLTSGPLNEQFF. The CDR3 nucleotides are TGCGCCAGCAGCCAAGATCTGACTAGCGGGCCCCTTAATGAGCAGTTCTTC.

Points on this clone: Sequence at one end of the junction differs from germline and may be a read error. This rearrangement joins TRBV5-6 to TRBJ2-7; D might be TRBD1 (6 bases). The CDR3 spans 14 residues. Germline CDR1 reads SGHDT; CDR2 reads YYEEEE. This CDR3 reads CASSLGQSSYEQYF. The CDR3 bases are TGTGCCAGCAGTTTGGGACAAAGCTCCTACGAGCAGTACTTC.

This clone was counted a single time. The V and J genes are TRBV11-1 and TRBJ2-7; 7 bases agree with TRBD2. The CDR3 sequence is 15 residues long. J was trimmed by 7 bases and V by 4 bases; bases with no gene match: 13. From germline, CDR1 is SGHAT and CDR2 FQDESV (reference sequence). The chain's CDR3 is CASSSAGYSGGEQYF. DNA for the CDR3: TGTGCCAGCAGCTCTGCGGGCTACTCCGGGGGGGAGCAGTACTTC.

This rearrangement joins TRBV7-9 to TRBJ2-1, with TRBD1 matching 9 bases. Losses at the gene ends were 5 bases for V and 4 bases for J; bases not matched to a gene: 6. The length of the CDR3 is 15 residues. CDR1 is SEHNR, CDR2 FQNEAQ, per germline (reference sequence). The CDR3 loop reads CASSLGTGRYNEQFF. The CDR3 nucleotides read TGTGCCAGCAGCCTAGGGACAGGGCGATACAATGAGCAGTTCTTC.

V is TRBV19 and J is TRBJ1-5; TRBD1 is a possible D gene (6 bases). The V gene lost 6 bases and the J gene lost 9 bases, with 18 bases spanning the gap. The CDR3 covers 14 residues. Germline loops: CDR1 LNHDA, CDR2 SQIVND (reference sequence). The CDR3 DNA follows: TGTGCCAGTAGAAGCGACAGGATTAGGTTGCCCCAGCATTTT. This codes for CASRSDRIRLPQHF. Full variable domain (missing parts from reference TRBV19 and TRBJ1-5): DGGITQSPKYLFRKEGQNVTLSCEQNLNHDAMYWYRQDPGQGLRLIYYSQIVNDFQKGDIAEGYSVSREKKESFPLTVTSAQKNPTAFYLCASRSDRIRLPQHFGDGTRLSIL.

The V call is TRBV25-1, the J call TRBJ2-1; possible D gene TRBD2, 5 bases. The CDR3 totals 16 residues. Between the trimmed V and J ends, which lost 8 bases and 5 bases, there was a span of 22 bases. Germline loops: CDR1 MGHDK, CDR2 SYGVNS. The CDR3, as DNA: TGTGCCAGCTCCCCCTGGAAGGAGCGGATCCACAATGAGCAGTTCTTC. Its protein is CASSPWKERIHNEQFF.

The chain employs TRBV25-1 and TRBJ2-1; 13 bases are shared with TRBD2. CDR3 size: 16 residues. Looked up from germline, CDR1 is MGHDK and CDR2 is SYGVNS. Trimming removed 6 bases from V and 7 bases from J; junction bases left unmatched: 9. The CDR3 protein is CASSKAGLAGLNEQFF. The CDR3 coding sequence is TGTGCCAGCAGCAAGGCGGGACTAGCGGGACTGAATGAGCAGTTCTTC.